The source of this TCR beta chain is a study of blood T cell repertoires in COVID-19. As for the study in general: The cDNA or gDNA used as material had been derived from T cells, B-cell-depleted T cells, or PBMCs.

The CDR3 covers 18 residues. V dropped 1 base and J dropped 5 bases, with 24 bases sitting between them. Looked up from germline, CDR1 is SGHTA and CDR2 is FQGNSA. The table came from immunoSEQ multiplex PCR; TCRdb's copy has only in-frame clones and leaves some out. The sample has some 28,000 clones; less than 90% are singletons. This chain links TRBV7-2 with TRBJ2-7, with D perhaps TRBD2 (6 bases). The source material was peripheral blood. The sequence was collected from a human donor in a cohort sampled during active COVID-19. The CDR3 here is CASSLVQPTPTLAHEQYF. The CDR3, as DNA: TGTGCCAGCAGCTTAGTCCAACCCACTCCGACACTAGCACACGAGCAGTACTTC.